This T cell receptor beta chain was retrieved from a study of T cells in Graves' hyperthyroidism and ophthalmopathy. This clonotype has ten or more counts. Patients between 18 and 65 years old had hyperthyroidism, newly diagnosed and lasting under 2 months. TCR beta CDR3 region amplification was performed from RNA transcripts. HTBI primers were used for first-round RT-PCR of the TCR CDR3. TCRdb re-derived calls from the multiplex PCR reads in MiXCR, one entry per CDR3 protein. The table records approximately 410,000 distinct CDR3 sequences, around 13% of them present only once. This CDR3 region has 13 residues. In germline, CDR1 is MNHEY, CDR2 SMNVEV (reference sequence). V was clipped by 6 bases and J by 0 bases, with 8 bases between them.

This TCR derives from a woman younger than 30 with Graves' hyperthyroidism. V and J are TRBV27 and TRBJ2-5; tentatively, D is TRBD1 (5 bases). Sample: blood. The CDR3: CASRTTDQETQYF. Here the CDR3 DNA reads TGTGCCAGCAGGACGACAGACCAAGAGACCCAGTACTTC.